This T cell receptor beta chain was documented in a study of T cells in localized non-small cell lung cancer. Deletions cut 0 bases from V and 5 bases from J, with 8 bases between. The V gene's germline CDR1 is SGHKS and CDR2 YYEKEE (reference sequence). CDR3 length: 13 amino acids. Sequencing was performed with immunoSEQ multiplex PCR; in TCRdb, only in-frame clones are kept and a portion is missing. Here the sample spans roughly 89,000 clones, about nine tenths being singletons. Specimen: PBMCs, collected before any cancer treatment. V usage is TRBV5-5 and J usage is TRBJ2-5, with D unresolved. The source of this sequence is a woman aged 35-75 years with stage II squamous cell lung carcinoma. CDR3 sequence (DNA): TGTGCCAGCAGCTTGGGGCTAGGGGAGACCCAGTACTTC. Amino acid sequence: CASSLGLGETQYF.